A selection of T cell receptor beta chains follows, all from one sample in a study of blood T cell repertoires in COVID-19. Sequencing was performed with immunoSEQ multiplex PCR; in TCRdb, only in-frame clones are kept and a portion is missing. The sample yields about 200,000 clones, 85% to 90% seen once. Sequencing was carried out using peripheral blood. These receptors all stem from a middle-aged man with active or convalescent COVID-19. Both conserved end residues are part of each CDR3. D genes are given only for firm matches. Clone size appears in some rows only: once, few, many, or a class for an expanded clone.

v_gene,j_gene,abundance,d_gene,CDR3aa,CDR3nt
TRBV5-8,TRBJ2-6,NA,NA,CASSSAGTGANVLTF,TGTGCCAGCAGCTCCGCAGGAACCGGGGCCAACGTCCTGACTTTC
TRBV5-4,TRBJ2-4,NA,TRBD2,CASSLDGSGGNIQYF,TGTGCCAGCAGCTTGGATGGTAGCGGGGGTAACATTCAGTACTTC
TRBV30,TRBJ1-5,NA,TRBD1,CAWSGTGSRQPQHF,TGTGCCTGGAGCGGGACAGGGTCACGACAGCCCCAGCATTTT
TRBV4-3,TRBJ2-2,NA,TRBD1,CASSQETGGNTGELFF,TGCGCCAGCAGCCAAGAGACAGGGGGGAACACCGGGGAGCTGTTTTTT
TRBV5-1,TRBJ2-1,NA,NA,CASSLGQGGSNEQFF,TGCGCCAGCAGCTTGGGACAGGGAGGATCGAATGAGCAGTTCTTC
TRBV6-5,TRBJ1-2,NA,TRBD1,CASTQGAFGYTF,TGTGCCAGCACTCAGGGGGCTTTTGGCTACACCTTC
TRBV6-5,TRBJ1-4,NA,TRBD1,CASSYSPGGEKLFF,TGTGCCAGCAGTTACTCTCCAGGGGGAGAAAAACTGTTTTTT
TRBV11-2,TRBJ1-5,NA,TRBD1,CASSLGLGQGLGSNQPQHF,TGTGCCAGCAGCTTAGGACTTGGACAGGGGTTAGGGAGCAATCAGCCCCAGCATTTT
TRBV6-1,TRBJ1-5,NA,NA,CASSEAGHSNQPQHF,TGTGCCAGCAGTGAAGCCGGACATAGCAATCAGCCCCAGCATTTT
TRBV7-2,TRBJ1-2,NA,TRBD1,CASSAGQGRVYGYTF,TGTGCCAGCAGCGCAGGACAGGGAAGAGTCTATGGCTACACCTTC
TRBV12-2,TRBJ2-3,NA,NA,CASRLEGDRGPDTQYF,TGTGCAAGTCGCTTAGAGGGGGACAGGGGGCCAGATACGCAGTATTTT
TRBV2,TRBJ2-1,NA,NA,CASSGREWSYNEQFF,TGTGCCAGCAGTGGACGGGAGTGGTCCTACAATGAGCAGTTCTTC
TRBV15,TRBJ1-4,few,TRBD1,CATSTRTGEPNEKLFF,TGTGCCACCAGCACCCGGACAGGGGAACCTAATGAAAAACTGTTTTTT
TRBV9,TRBJ2-1,NA,TRBD2,CASSVVGTSGHNEQFF,TGTGCCAGCAGCGTAGTAGGGACTAGCGGACACAATGAGCAGTTCTTC
TRBV19,TRBJ2-1,NA,TRBD2,CASSTGTGGYNEQFF,TGTGCCAGTAGTACCGGGACGGGGGGCTACAATGAGCAGTTCTTC
TRBV3-1/TRBV3-2,TRBJ1-5,NA,TRBD1,CASSQGDRGGNQPQHF,TGTGCCAGCAGCCAGGGGGACAGGGGAGGCAATCAGCCCCAGCATTTT
TRBV11-3,TRBJ2-1,NA,TRBD2,CASSQRLAGGNEQFF,TGTGCCAGCAGCCAAAGACTAGCGGGGGGGAATGAGCAGTTCTTC
TRBV3-1/TRBV3-2,TRBJ2-1,NA,TRBD2,CASSQVVQRGGGEQFF,TGTGCCAGCAGCCAAGTGGTCCAGCGGGGGGGCGGTGAGCAGTTCTTC
TRBV21-1,TRBJ1-1,NA,NA,CASTQTGQDTEAFF,TGTGCCAGCACCCAAACCGGCCAGGACACTGAAGCTTTCTTT
TRBV29-1,TRBJ2-7,NA,TRBD2,CSAHRGGEQYF,TGCAGCGCCCACCGGGGGGGCGAGCAGTACTTC